This T cell receptor beta chain derives from a study of T cell responses to AZD1222 COVID-19 vaccine. Study results and caveats: There were repertoire samples only from the period after the peak T cell response.

In the case of this clone: The target antigen is unknown.

Trimming took off 1 base at V and 2 bases at J, with 12 bases between the two ends. CDR1 is MGHRA, CDR2 YSYEKL, per germline. The CDR3 is 15 residues long. Measured with immunoSEQ multiplex PCR; TCRdb has only the in-frame clones, and not every one. This table holds roughly 150,000 clones, around 93% found once. The rearrangement links TRBV4-1 to TRBJ2-7, with D possibly TRBD2 on 5 matching bases. The sequence derives from an adult in good health. Sequences were derived from peripheral blood, sampled on day 0 of AZD1222 vaccination. The chain's CDR3 is CASSQAATGTYEQYF. The CDR3 nucleotides are TGCGCCAGCAGCCAAGCGGCGACGGGGACCTACGAGCAGTACTTC.